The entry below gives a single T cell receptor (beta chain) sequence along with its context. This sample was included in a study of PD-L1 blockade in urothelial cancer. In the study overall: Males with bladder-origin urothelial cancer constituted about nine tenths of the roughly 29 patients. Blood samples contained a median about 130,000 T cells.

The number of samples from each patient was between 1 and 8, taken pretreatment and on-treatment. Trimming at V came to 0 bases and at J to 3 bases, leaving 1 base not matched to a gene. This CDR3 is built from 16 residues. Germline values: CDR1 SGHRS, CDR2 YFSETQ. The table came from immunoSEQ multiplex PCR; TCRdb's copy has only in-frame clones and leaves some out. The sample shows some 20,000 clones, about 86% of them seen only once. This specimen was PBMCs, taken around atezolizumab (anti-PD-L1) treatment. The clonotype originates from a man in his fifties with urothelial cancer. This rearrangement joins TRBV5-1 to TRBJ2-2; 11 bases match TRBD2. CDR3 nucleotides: TGCGCCAGCAGCTTGGGACTAGCGGGGCACACCGGGGAGCTGTTTTTT. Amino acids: CASSLGLAGHTGELFF.